This T cell receptor (beta chain) was captured by sequencing in a study of response to subunit inactivated influenza vaccine. Findings of the study overall: Each seasonal influenza vaccination recruits few new T cells, the authors suggested.

Comment on this clonotype: The antigen is undetermined.

Using its own MiXCR run on the RT-PCR reads, TCRdb lists one record per CDR3 protein. The table shows approximately 500,000 distinct CDR3 sequences, with approximately 12% occurring only once. This CDR3 is 15 amino acids long. With 7 bases clipped from V and 2 bases from J, the junction kept 9 bases outside the gene matches. The specimen was PBMCs from blood, collected roughly 47 days after vaccination. V usage is TRBV12-3 or TRBV12-4 and J usage is TRBJ2-3; 7 bases match TRBD1. The clonotype comes from a man aged 50-60 years who received an inactivated influenza vaccine. CDR3 loop: CASTYRGSSTDTQYF. CDR3 nucleotide sequence: TGTGCCAGCACCTACAGGGGAAGCTCCACAGATACGCAGTATTTT.